The source of this TCR beta chain is a study of blood T cell repertoires in COVID-19. TCRdb keeps only in-frame clones here, not all; method: immunoSEQ multiplex PCR. Of approximately 80,000 clones in the sample, 70% to 75% were seen once. In germline, CDR1 is LNHNV, CDR2 YYDKDF (reference sequence). Trimming took 3 bases from V and 8 from J, leaving 25 bases between them. The CDR3 is 17 residues long. The sequencing input was peripheral blood. This clonotype originated in a man aged 45 to 65 with active or convalescent COVID-19. This chain links TRBV15 with TRBJ1-2; maybe TRBD1 (6 bases). The chain's CDR3 is CATSRAVGGGFLTGYTF. The CDR3 bases are TGTGCCACCAGCAGGGCCGTGGGCGGGGGCTTCTTGACCGGCTACACCTTC.